Here is one T cell receptor (beta chain) with its context. Its antigen is still unknown. This sample was taken from a study of OX40 agonist ivuxolimab in advanced cancers. Looking at the study overall: Ivuxolimab, which is an agonistic anti-OX40 (CD134) antibody, was administered to the patients. Ivuxolimab was delivered to patients intravenously every 2 weeks at doses spanning 0.01 to 10 mg/kg. The study, taken as a whole, reports: The 0.1-3.0 mg/kg partial responders had among the lowest clonal expansion.

Trimming took 3 bases from V and 0 from J; bases not matched to a gene: 18. CDR3 length: 20 residues. Here immunoSEQ multiplex PCR was the method, and the copy in TCRdb shows in-frame clones only, minus some. The profile shows tens of thousands of clones, about 90% of them singletons. The chain is built from TRBV5-3 and TRBJ1-3, with 7 bases fitting TRBD1. TRBV5-3 is given ORF status, its function remaining uncertain. The receptor was derived from an adult with an advanced solid tumor such as melanoma, head and neck, liver or kidney cancer. Sequenced material: CD4+ or CD8+ T cells sorted from blood, taken in a trial of the OX40 agonist ivuxolimab. The CDR3 is CARSCTDRSHLRSSGNTIYF. CDR3 DNA: TGTGCCAGAAGCTGTACGGACAGGAGCCACCTCCGGAGCTCTGGAAACACCATATATTTT.